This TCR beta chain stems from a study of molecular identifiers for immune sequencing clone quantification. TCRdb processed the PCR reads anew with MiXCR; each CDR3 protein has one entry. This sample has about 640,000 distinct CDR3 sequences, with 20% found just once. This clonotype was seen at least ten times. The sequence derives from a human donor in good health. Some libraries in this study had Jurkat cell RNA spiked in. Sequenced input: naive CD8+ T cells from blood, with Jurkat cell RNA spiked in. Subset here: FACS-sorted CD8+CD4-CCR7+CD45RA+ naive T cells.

CDR3 nucleotides: TGCAGTGCCTCACTACGGGGGGGCCCCTTAGCCAAAAACATTCAGTACTTC. It translates to CSASLRGGPLAKNIQYF. The chain combines TRBV20-1 with TRBJ2-4, with 8 bases that match TRBD2. The CDR3 runs 17 residues. V dropped 6 bases and J dropped 0; count of bases not matched to a gene: 13. Per the germline V gene, CDR1 is DFQATT and CDR2 is SNEGSKA (reference sequence).